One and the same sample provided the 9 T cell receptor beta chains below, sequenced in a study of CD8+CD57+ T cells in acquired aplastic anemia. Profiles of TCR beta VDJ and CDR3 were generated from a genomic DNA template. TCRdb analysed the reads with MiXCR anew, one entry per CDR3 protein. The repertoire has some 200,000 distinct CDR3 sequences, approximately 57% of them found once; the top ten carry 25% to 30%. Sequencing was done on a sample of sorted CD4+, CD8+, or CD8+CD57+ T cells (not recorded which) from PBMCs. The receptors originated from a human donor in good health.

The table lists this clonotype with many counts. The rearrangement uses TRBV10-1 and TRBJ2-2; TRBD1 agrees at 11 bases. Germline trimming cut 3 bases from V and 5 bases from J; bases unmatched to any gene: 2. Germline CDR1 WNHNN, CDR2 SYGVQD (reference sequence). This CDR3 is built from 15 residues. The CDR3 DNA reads TGCGCCAGCAGTGACGGGACAGGGGGAACCGGGGAGCTGTTTTTT. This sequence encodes CASSDGTGGTGELFF.

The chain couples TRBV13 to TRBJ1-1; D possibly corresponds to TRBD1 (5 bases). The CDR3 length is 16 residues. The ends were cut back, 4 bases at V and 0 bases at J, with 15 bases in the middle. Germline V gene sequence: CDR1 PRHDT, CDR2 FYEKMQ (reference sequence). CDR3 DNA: TGTGCCAGCAGCTGGGGGGGGACCCCCATGAACACTGAAGCTTTCTTT. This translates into CASSWGGTPMNTEAFF.

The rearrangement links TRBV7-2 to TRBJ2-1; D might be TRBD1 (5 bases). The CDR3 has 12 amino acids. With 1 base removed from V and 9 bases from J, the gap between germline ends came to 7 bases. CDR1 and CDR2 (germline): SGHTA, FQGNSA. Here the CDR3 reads CASSLDQGEQFF. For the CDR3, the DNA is TGTGCCAGCAGCTTAGATCAGGGTGAGCAGTTCTTC.

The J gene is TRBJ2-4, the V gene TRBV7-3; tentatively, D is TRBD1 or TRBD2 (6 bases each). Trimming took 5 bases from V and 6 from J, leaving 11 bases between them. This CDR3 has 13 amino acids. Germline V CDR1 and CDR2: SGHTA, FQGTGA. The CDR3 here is CASSPQGLNIQYF. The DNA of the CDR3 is TGTGCCAGCAGCCCACAGGGACTAAACATTCAGTACTTC.

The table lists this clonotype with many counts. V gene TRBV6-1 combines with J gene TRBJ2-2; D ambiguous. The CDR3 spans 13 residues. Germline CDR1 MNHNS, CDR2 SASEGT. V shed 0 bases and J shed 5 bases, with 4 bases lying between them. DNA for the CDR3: TGTGCCAGCAGTGAAGCAGAGACCGGGGAGCTGTTTTTT. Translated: CASSEAETGELFF.

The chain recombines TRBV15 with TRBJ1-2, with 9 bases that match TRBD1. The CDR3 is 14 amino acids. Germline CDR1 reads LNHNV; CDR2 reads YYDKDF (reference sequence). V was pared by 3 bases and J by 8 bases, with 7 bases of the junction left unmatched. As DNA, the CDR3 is TGTGCCACCAGCAGTCGTCGGACAGGGGAAGGCTACACCTTC. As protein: CATSSRRTGEGYTF.

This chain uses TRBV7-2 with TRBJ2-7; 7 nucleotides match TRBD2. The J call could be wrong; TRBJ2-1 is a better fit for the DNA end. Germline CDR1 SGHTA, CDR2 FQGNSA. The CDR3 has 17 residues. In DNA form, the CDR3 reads TGTGCCAGCAGCCGGGCCGTAGTAGCGGGTTCCTACAATGAGCAGTTCTTC. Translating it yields CASSRAVVAGSYNEQFF.

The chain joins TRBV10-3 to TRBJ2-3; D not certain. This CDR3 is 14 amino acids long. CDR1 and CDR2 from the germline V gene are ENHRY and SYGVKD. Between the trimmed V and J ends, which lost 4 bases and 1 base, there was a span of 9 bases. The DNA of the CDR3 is TGTGCCATCAGTGCCCTAGGAGGCACAGATACGCAGTATTTT. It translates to CAISALGGTDTQYF.

CDR3 residues: CASSALGGRANEQYF. The CDR3 DNA follows: TGTGCCAGCAGCGCCTTGGGCGGGAGGGCCAACGAGCAGTACTTC. The chain employs TRBV11-3 and TRBJ2-7, with 9 bases matching TRBD2. This CDR3 has 15 residues. J lost 5 bases, V lost 5 bases, and 10 bases had no gene match. Per germline, CDR1 SGHNT and CDR2 YENEEA.